This T cell receptor beta chain was retrieved from a study of shared clonotypes between healthy human individuals. Study-level results: Investigators expected sequencing depth to affect clonotype sharing among donors. Apart from blood, nothing was sampled; tissue repertoires likely differ.

All donors were healthy HIV-negative adults lacking recent acute infections or vaccinations. About this clone: The antigen is unknown.

Original processing methods: Junction-only immunoSEQ sequences carried no quality scores, so filtering differed. The method was immunoSEQ multiplex PCR; TCRdb's version includes in-frame clones alone and lacks a portion of them. The V and J calls and clone size come from that table; D and trimming were worked out from the DNA. This table has approximately 640,000 clones, 90% appearing once. The CDR3 covers 15 residues. V lost 11 bases to trimming and J lost 0 bases, with 17 bases between them. Germline V gene lookup returns CDR1 LNHDA and CDR2 SQIVND (reference sequence). The source is a man aged 18 to 35 in good health. Some clones in this sample may be carry-over from other donors' samples. The chain carries TRBV19 and TRBJ1-5, with a tentative D call TRBD1 (5 bases). The sample comprised memory CD8+ T cells from PBMCs. Described subset: CD45RO+ cells pooled with CCR7-negative TemRA cells. DNA for the CDR3: TGTGCCGCTAGACCGGGGCCTTATAGCAATCAGCCCCAGCATTTT. This sequence encodes CAARPGPYSNQPQHF.